This is a list of T cell receptor beta chains from one sample in a study of blood T cell repertoires in COVID-19. Measured with immunoSEQ multiplex PCR; TCRdb has only the in-frame clones, and not every one. Among some 170,000 clones listed, 80% to 90% were seen once. Input material: peripheral blood. The origin of the receptors is a woman aged 45-60 years with acute or convalescent COVID-19. Each CDR3 is given with its conserved first and last residue. D genes are given only for firm matches. Some rows mark clone size as missing; the rest say once, few, many or name a class of expanded clone.

CDR3 protein: CASSPWTGGTRGYTF
CDR3 DNA: TGTGCCAGCAGCCCATGGACAGGGGGCACGAGGGGCTACACCTTC
V gene: TRBV9
clone size: -
D gene: TRBD1
J gene: TRBJ1-2

CDR3 protein: CASSLASAGSNQPQHF
CDR3 DNA: TGTGCCAGCAGCTTAGCCTCCGCAGGGAGCAATCAGCCCCAGCATTTT
V gene: TRBV11-2
clone size: -
D gene: -
J gene: TRBJ1-5

CDR3 protein: CSAHSGEKLFF
CDR3 DNA: TGCAGTGCTCACAGTGGCGAAAAACTGTTTTTT
V gene: TRBV20-1
clone size: few
D gene: -
J gene: TRBJ1-4

CDR3 protein: CASSPWTGRRYGYTF
CDR3 DNA: TGTGCCAGCAGCCCCTGGACAGGGAGGCGATATGGCTACACCTTC
V gene: TRBV3-1/TRBV3-2
clone size: -
D gene: TRBD1
J gene: TRBJ1-2

CDR3 protein: CASSLTLNTEAFF
CDR3 DNA: TGTGCCAGCAGCTTAACGCTAAACACTGAAGCTTTCTTT
V gene: TRBV7-3
clone size: -
D gene: -
J gene: TRBJ1-1

CDR3 protein: CASMTGDGGYTF
CDR3 DNA: TGTGCCAGCATGACAGGGGATGGGGGCTACACCTTC
V gene: TRBV2
clone size: -
D gene: TRBD1
J gene: TRBJ1-2

CDR3 protein: CASSDRYGTDTQYF
CDR3 DNA: TGTGCCAGCAGCGACAGGTATGGCACAGATACGCAGTATTTT
V gene: TRBV7-9
clone size: -
D gene: -
J gene: TRBJ2-3

CDR3 protein: CASSNRYEQYF
CDR3 DNA: TGTGCCAGCAGCAACAGGTACGAGCAGTACTTC
V gene: TRBV21-1
clone size: -
D gene: -
J gene: TRBJ2-7

CDR3 protein: CASSLGLAGTNNEQFF
CDR3 DNA: TGTGCCAGCAGCTTAGGCCTAGCGGGTACCAACAATGAGCAGTTCTTC
V gene: TRBV7-7
clone size: -
D gene: TRBD2
J gene: TRBJ2-1

CDR3 protein: CASSLGQPNYGYTF
CDR3 DNA: TGTGCCAGTAGTCTGGGACAGCCTAACTATGGCTACACCTTC
V gene: TRBV19
clone size: -
D gene: TRBD1
J gene: TRBJ1-2

CDR3 protein: CASSWGQVSSEQYF
CDR3 DNA: TGTGCCAGCAGCTGGGGACAGGTCAGCTCTGAGCAGTACTTC
V gene: TRBV7-9
clone size: -
D gene: TRBD1
J gene: TRBJ2-7

CDR3 protein: CASSLFQGAAYEQFF
CDR3 DNA: TGTGCCAGCAGCCTATTCCAGGGGGCCGCCTATGAGCAGTTCTTC
V gene: TRBV6-5
clone size: once
D gene: TRBD1
J gene: TRBJ2-1

CDR3 protein: CASSLGGQGGSYGYTF
CDR3 DNA: TGTGCCAGCAGCTTAGGGGGACAGGGCGGGAGCTATGGCTACACCTTC
V gene: TRBV7-2
clone size: once
D gene: TRBD1
J gene: TRBJ1-2

CDR3 protein: CASSYRGHYGYTF
CDR3 DNA: TGTGCCAGCAGTTACAGGGGGCACTATGGCTACACCTTC
V gene: TRBV6-2/TRBV6-3
clone size: -
D gene: TRBD1
J gene: TRBJ1-2

CDR3 protein: CALGGRGYNEQFF
CDR3 DNA: TGTGCCTTAGGGGGTCGGGGCTACAATGAGCAGTTCTTC
V gene: TRBV30
clone size: -
D gene: -
J gene: TRBJ2-1

CDR3 protein: CASSSGQGAGTGELFF
CDR3 DNA: TGTGCCAGCAGCTCCGGACAGGGGGCAGGCACCGGGGAGCTGTTTTTT
V gene: TRBV7-7
clone size: -
D gene: TRBD1
J gene: TRBJ2-2

CDR3 protein: CAAMGQYGTGELFF
CDR3 DNA: TGTGCCGCAATGGGACAGTACGGCACCGGGGAGCTGTTTTTT
V gene: TRBV6-5
clone size: many
D gene: TRBD1
J gene: TRBJ2-2

CDR3 protein: CASSRTGTYSYNEQFF
CDR3 DNA: TGTGCCAGCTCTCGCACCGGGACTTACTCCTACAATGAGCAGTTCTTC
V gene: TRBV18
clone size: once
D gene: -
J gene: TRBJ2-1

CDR3 protein: CASSLDLGLAVSEQYF
CDR3 DNA: TGTGCCAGCAGCCTAGACTTGGGACTAGCTGTGAGCGAGCAGTACTTC
V gene: TRBV7-2
clone size: many
D gene: TRBD2
J gene: TRBJ2-7

CDR3 protein: CASSQDRGADNEKLFF
CDR3 DNA: TGTGCCAGCAGCCAAGACCGGGGTGCGGACAATGAAAAACTGTTTTTT
V gene: TRBV4-2
clone size: -
D gene: -
J gene: TRBJ1-4

CDR3 protein: CASSMGGSGSYEQYF
CDR3 DNA: TGTGCCAGTAGTATGGGGGGTAGCGGGAGTTACGAGCAGTACTTC
V gene: TRBV19
clone size: once
D gene: TRBD2
J gene: TRBJ2-7

CDR3 protein: CASSLDRAVGYGYTF
CDR3 DNA: TGCGCCAGCAGCTTGGACAGGGCTGTCGGCTATGGCTACACCTTC
V gene: TRBV5-1
clone size: -
D gene: -
J gene: TRBJ1-2

CDR3 protein: CASSPGPSEQYF
CDR3 DNA: TGTGCCAGTAGCCCAGGGCCCTCCGAGCAGTACTTC
V gene: TRBV19
clone size: -
D gene: -
J gene: TRBJ2-7

CDR3 protein: CAWAGWTEAFF
CDR3 DNA: TGTGCCTGGGCGGGGTGGACTGAAGCTTTCTTT
V gene: TRBV30
clone size: -
D gene: -
J gene: TRBJ1-1

CDR3 protein: CASSLGTGVGYTF
CDR3 DNA: TGTGCCAGCAGCTTAGGGACAGGGGTTGGCTACACCTTC
V gene: TRBV11-2
clone size: -
D gene: TRBD1
J gene: TRBJ1-2

CDR3 protein: CASSPPSLYEQYF
CDR3 DNA: TGTGCCAGCAGCCCCCCTAGCCTCTACGAGCAGTACTTC
V gene: TRBV11-3
clone size: -
D gene: -
J gene: TRBJ2-7

CDR3 protein: CASSSQGRNSPLHF
CDR3 DNA: TGTGCCAGCAGCTCCCAGGGTAGAAATTCACCCCTCCACTTT
V gene: TRBV11-2
clone size: once
D gene: -
J gene: TRBJ1-6

CDR3 protein: CSARGDIYTF
CDR3 DNA: TGCAGTGCTAGGGGCGACATCTACACCTTC
V gene: TRBV20-1
clone size: -
D gene: -
J gene: TRBJ1-2

CDR3 protein: CASSAPGGYTF
CDR3 DNA: TGTGCCAGCAGTGCCCCAGGGGGCTACACCTTC
V gene: TRBV12-3/TRBV12-4
clone size: -
D gene: -
J gene: TRBJ1-2

CDR3 protein: CASSLRTSNEQFF
CDR3 DNA: TGTGCCAGCAGCTTAAGGACTAGCAATGAGCAGTTCTTC
V gene: TRBV11-3
clone size: -
D gene: TRBD2
J gene: TRBJ2-1

CDR3 protein: CASSPRDRVEPGELFF
CDR3 DNA: TGTGCCAGCAGCCCCCGTGACAGGGTTGAGCCCGGGGAGCTGTTTTTT
V gene: TRBV13
clone size: -
D gene: TRBD1
J gene: TRBJ2-2

CDR3 protein: CASSLGSAGVYGYTF
CDR3 DNA: TGTGCCAGCAGCTTAGGTTCCGCGGGAGTCTATGGCTACACCTTC
V gene: TRBV7-9
clone size: -
D gene: -
J gene: TRBJ1-2

CDR3 protein: CASSVGGTQYF
CDR3 DNA: TGTGCCAGCAGTGTAGGCGGAACCCAGTACTTC
V gene: TRBV2
clone size: -
D gene: -
J gene: TRBJ2-5

CDR3 protein: CASSYRTSGRAGQFF
CDR3 DNA: TGTGCCAGCAGTTATCGGACTAGCGGGAGGGCCGGGCAGTTCTTC
V gene: TRBV6-2/TRBV6-3
clone size: -
D gene: TRBD2
J gene: TRBJ2-1

CDR3 protein: CASSELAGAAYGYTF
CDR3 DNA: TGTGCCAGCAGTGAACTCGCAGGGGCCGCCTATGGCTACACCTTC
V gene: TRBV6-1
clone size: few
D gene: -
J gene: TRBJ1-2

CDR3 protein: CATSDSGGTGELFF
CDR3 DNA: TGTGCCACCAGTGATTCAGGGGGAACCGGGGAGCTGTTTTTT
V gene: TRBV24-1
clone size: -
D gene: TRBD1
J gene: TRBJ2-2

CDR3 protein: CASSRFDEAPSGANVLTF
CDR3 DNA: TGTGCCAGCTCACGATTCGATGAAGCGCCCTCTGGGGCCAACGTCCTGACTTTC
V gene: TRBV18
clone size: -
D gene: -
J gene: TRBJ2-6

CDR3 protein: CASSSRGGAGFSYNEQFF
CDR3 DNA: TGTGCCAGCAGTTCCCGCGGGGGGGCCGGATTTTCCTACAATGAGCAGTTCTTC
V gene: TRBV27
clone size: -
D gene: TRBD2
J gene: TRBJ2-1

CDR3 protein: CATSRDLGAPQPQHF
CDR3 DNA: TGTGCCACCAGCAGAGATCTGGGGGCCCCTCAGCCCCAGCATTTT
V gene: TRBV15
clone size: -
D gene: -
J gene: TRBJ1-5

CDR3 protein: CASSATSGNYEQYF
CDR3 DNA: TGTGCCAGCAGTGCGACTAGCGGGAACTACGAGCAGTACTTC
V gene: TRBV28
clone size: -
D gene: TRBD2
J gene: TRBJ2-7

CDR3 protein: CSARAGTSAYEQYF
CDR3 DNA: TGCAGCGCCCGGGCCGGGACTAGCGCGTACGAGCAGTACTTC
V gene: TRBV29-1
clone size: -
D gene: TRBD2
J gene: TRBJ2-7

CDR3 protein: CASSSLGPASADTQYF
CDR3 DNA: TGTGCCAGCAGCTCTCTTGGGCCAGCCTCTGCAGATACGCAGTATTTT
V gene: TRBV7-6
clone size: -
D gene: -
J gene: TRBJ2-3

CDR3 protein: CASSPYAGLAGSMRETQYF
CDR3 DNA: TGTGCCAGCTCACCGTACGCTGGACTAGCGGGAAGTATGAGAGAGACCCAGTACTTC
V gene: TRBV18
clone size: -
D gene: TRBD2
J gene: TRBJ2-5

CDR3 protein: CASSLLGLSYEQYF
CDR3 DNA: TGTGCCAGCAGCTTACTGGGGCTCTCCTACGAGCAGTACTTC
V gene: TRBV7-2
clone size: -
D gene: -
J gene: TRBJ2-7

CDR3 protein: CASSYRGGDTQYF
CDR3 DNA: TGTGCCAGCAGTTATCGGGGAGGGGATACGCAGTATTTT
V gene: TRBV6-6
clone size: -
D gene: TRBD2
J gene: TRBJ2-3

CDR3 protein: CASSLDRSSYEQYF
CDR3 DNA: TGTGCCAGCAGTTTGGACAGATCCTCCTACGAGCAGTACTTC
V gene: TRBV6-5
clone size: -
D gene: -
J gene: TRBJ2-7

CDR3 protein: CASRTYNSPLHF
CDR3 DNA: TGTGCCAGCAGAACTTATAATTCACCCCTCCACTTT
V gene: TRBV12-3/TRBV12-4
clone size: -
D gene: -
J gene: TRBJ1-6

CDR3 protein: CASSRWGHYTDTQYF
CDR3 DNA: TGTGCCAGCAGCCGATGGGGACACTACACAGATACGCAGTATTTT
V gene: TRBV5-6
clone size: -
D gene: -
J gene: TRBJ2-3

CDR3 protein: CASKGGGVSYTF
CDR3 DNA: TGTGCCAGCAAGGGGGGAGGGGTTAGCTACACCTTC
V gene: TRBV27
clone size: -
D gene: -
J gene: TRBJ1-2

CDR3 protein: CASRPVGQGGEAFF
CDR3 DNA: TGTGCCAGCAGACCGGTAGGGCAGGGCGGCGAAGCTTTCTTT
V gene: TRBV5-4
clone size: -
D gene: -
J gene: TRBJ1-1

CDR3 protein: CASTLDRYTGELFF
CDR3 DNA: TGTGCCAGCACCCTGGACAGATACACCGGGGAGCTGTTTTTT
V gene: TRBV6-6
clone size: once
D gene: -
J gene: TRBJ2-2

CDR3 protein: CASSETGTEQETQYF
CDR3 DNA: TGTGCCAGCAGCGAAACCGGGACAGAACAAGAGACCCAGTACTTC
V gene: TRBV21-1
clone size: -
D gene: -
J gene: TRBJ2-5

CDR3 protein: CASSLRLAGATQYF
CDR3 DNA: TGTGCCAGCAGCTTAAGACTAGCGGGGGCTACGCAGTATTTT
V gene: TRBV5-6
clone size: once
D gene: TRBD2
J gene: TRBJ2-3

CDR3 protein: CASSSLTSGTDTQYF
CDR3 DNA: TGTGCCAGCAGCTCGTTGACTAGCGGCACAGATACGCAGTATTTT
V gene: TRBV7-9
clone size: -
D gene: TRBD2
J gene: TRBJ2-3

CDR3 protein: CASSRDRVDTGELFF
CDR3 DNA: TGTGCCAGCAGCCGCGACAGGGTAGACACCGGGGAGCTGTTTTTT
V gene: TRBV6-5
clone size: -
D gene: TRBD1
J gene: TRBJ2-2

CDR3 protein: CATSGGGIPTDTQYF
CDR3 DNA: TGTGCCACCAGTGGCGGAGGGATACCCACAGATACGCAGTATTTT
V gene: TRBV24-1
clone size: -
D gene: -
J gene: TRBJ2-3